This T cell receptor beta chain was identified during a study of post-analysis software for immune sequencing data. At the level of the study: Relapsing-remitting, secondary progressive and progressive-relapsing courses of multiple sclerosis were included.

General observations from the study: Among five TRBV segments more frequent in patients than controls were TRBV5-6, TRBV5-1 and TRBV20-1. Strong same-batch co-clustering of samples appeared with F measure clustering. Significantly decreased normalized Chao1 diversity was recorded for multiple sclerosis patients relative to controls.

TCR beta libraries were prepared from cDNA with unique molecular identifiers. MiXCR was run by TCRdb on the PCR reads, yielding one entry per CDR3 protein. The sample lists roughly 620,000 distinct CDR3 sequences, about 44% seen once, with 1.5% to 2% in the top ten. Notes on this clonotype: Its antigen is unidentified.

Trimming cost V 5 bases and J 0 bases, with 14 bases left between them. Germline CDR1 reads SGHVS; CDR2 reads FQNEAQ. CDR3 length: 16 amino acids. The sequence came from a girl aged 5 to 17 with multiple sclerosis. Sequenced: blood. The chain is built from TRBV7-8 and TRBJ1-5; D may be TRBD1 (5 bases). DNA of the CDR3: TGTGCCAGCAGCCCCGACAGATCCTATAGCAATCAGCCCCAGCATTTT. It encodes CASSPDRSYSNQPQHF.